Here is one TCR beta chain with its context. Using immunoSEQ multiplex PCR, the repertoire was profiled, and TCRdb retains in-frame clones only, with some absent. The sample includes over 150,000 clones, more than 75% of them seen just once. The data derive from a study of T cell responses to AZD1222 COVID-19 vaccine. Germline V gives CDR1 SGHTS, CDR2 YDEGEE. The CDR3 spans 13 residues. V was pared by 0 bases and J by 2 bases, with 5 bases between. The chain recombines TRBV5-8 with TRBJ1-2; no firm D call. The sample was peripheral blood, taken 28 days after the second AZD1222 dose. The clonotype comes from an adult who received the AZD1222 COVID-19 vaccine. CDR3 nucleotides: TGTGCCAGCAGCTTGGGACGGAACTATGGCTACACCTTC. It specifies CASSLGRNYGYTF.